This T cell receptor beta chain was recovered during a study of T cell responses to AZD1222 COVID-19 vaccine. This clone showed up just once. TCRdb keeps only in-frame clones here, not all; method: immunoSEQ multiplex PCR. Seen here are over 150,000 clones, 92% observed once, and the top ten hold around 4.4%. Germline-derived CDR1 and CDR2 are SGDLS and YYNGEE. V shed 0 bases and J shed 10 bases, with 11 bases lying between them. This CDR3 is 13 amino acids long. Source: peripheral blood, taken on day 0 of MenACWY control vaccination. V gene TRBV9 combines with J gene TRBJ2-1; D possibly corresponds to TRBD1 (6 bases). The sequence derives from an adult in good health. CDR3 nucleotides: TGTGCCAGCAGCGTAGTGGGGGCAGGAGAGCAGTTCTTC. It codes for CASSVVGAGEQFF.